Listed here are 7 T cell receptor beta chains from one sample, sequenced in a study of Ad26.COV2.S vaccination and SARS-CoV-2 variants. Produced via immunoSEQ multiplex PCR; TCRdb's table is partial and in-frame only. The sample records 440,000 or so clones, roughly 90% being singletons. Treatment described: roughly 18 received Ad26.COV2.S at low or high dose, single or two shots; five or six received placebo; per-sample allocation not given. Sample collection was performed on day 63 after the first vaccine or placebo injection. Sequenced material: peripheral blood, taken in a trial of Ad26.COV2.S vaccine versus placebo. All receptors come from a person between 18 and 59 years old who received the Ad26.COV2.S COVID-19 vaccine or a placebo.

The rearrangement uses TRBV4-3 and TRBJ2-3; 7 nucleotides agree with TRBD1. V was pared by 0 bases and J by 2 bases, with 5 bases of the junction left unmatched. From germline, CDR1 is LGHNA and CDR2 YSLEER. The CDR3 is 16 amino acids. DNA for the CDR3: TGCGCCAGCAGCCAAGAACAGGGGCCTGCCACAGATACGCAGTATTTT. This encodes CASSQEQGPATDTQYF.

The chain joins TRBV5-1 to TRBJ1-2; possibly TRBD1 for D (6 bases). The CDR3 is made up of 13 amino acids. The germline V gene has CDR1 SGHRS and CDR2 YFSETQ. Between the trimmed V and J ends, which lost 2 bases and 5 bases, there was a span of 10 bases. Here the CDR3 DNA reads TGCGCCAGCAGCTTTGAGGGGGGGTATGGCTACACCTTC. It is translated as CASSFEGGYGYTF.

This rearrangement joins TRBV7-2 to TRBJ2-3; unclear D gene. This CDR3 is built from 16 residues. Trimming removed 1 base from V and 0 bases from J, with 11 bases in between. The germline V gene has CDR1 SGHTA and CDR2 FQGNSA. The CDR3 coding sequence is TGTGCCAGCAGCTTAGGACTCCTTTCTAGCACAGATACGCAGTATTTT. It codes for CASSLGLLSSTDTQYF.

This clone was observed a single time. This chain joins TRBV4-1 and TRBJ1-2; D gene uncertain. V was clipped by 0 bases and J by 6 bases, with 5 bases between them. CDR3 length equals 12 residues. Germline lookup yields CDR1 MGHRA and CDR2 YSYEKL. The CDR3 here is CASSQDQHGYTF. The DNA for the CDR3 is TGCGCCAGCAGCCAAGATCAGCATGGCTACACCTTC.

The chain links TRBV12-3 or TRBV12-4 to TRBJ1-2; D not certain. Trimming removed 3 bases at V and 8 bases at J, with 13 bases between. The CDR3 has 13 amino acids. CDR3 protein: CASSFGGLLGYTF. CDR3 nucleotide sequence: TGTGCCAGCAGTTTTGGCGGGCTGCTCGGCTACACCTTC.

The chain employs TRBV4-3 and TRBJ2-1; D is possibly TRBD2 (7 bases). Germline CDR1 and CDR2: LGHNA and YSLEER. There are 15 residues in the CDR3. The V gene lost 0 bases and the J gene lost 8 bases, with 14 bases spanning the gap. The CDR3 bases are TGCGCCAGCAGCCAAGAGGGGGGGCATGTCGATGAGCAGTTCTTC. Protein: CASSQEGGHVDEQFF.

The V gene is TRBV6-5, the J gene TRBJ1-2; 7 positions agree with TRBD1. There are 15 residues in the CDR3. From germline, CDR1 is MNHEY and CDR2 SVGAGI. V trimming: 2 bases; J trimming: 1 base; junction bases outside the gene matches: 4. CDR3 nucleotide sequence: TGTGCCAGCAGTTACGCGGGACAGTATAACTATGGCTACACCTTC. This sequence encodes CASSYAGQYNYGYTF.